This section outlines one TCR beta chain sequence together with its context. This clone showed up just a few times. It has no known antigen specificity. Base quality data are lacking; no much larger clone is found one base away. The sample comes from a study of beta chain features in type 1 diabetes listed by TCRdb under 2018. Notes on the research overall: No differences in mean age, gender distribution, total cell number or subset yield were found between patients and healthy donors. A total of roughly 110 million sorted cells were examined across all samples, and the number of cells per subset was strongly correlated with RNA yield. The study compared the TCRB repertoires of sorted circulating CD4+ T cell subsets in recently diagnosed type 1 diabetes patients with those in matched healthy donors. Naive and central memory subsets were obtained from all 30 or so donors, but regulatory and stem cell-like memory subsets were isolated from only 8 patients and roughly 8 healthy donors.

Relative to germline, V is 3 bases shorter and J is 4 bases shorter, with 16 bases between their ends. The germline V gene encodes CDR1 LGHNA and CDR2 YSLEER. The CDR3 covers 16 residues, taking in both the cysteine and the phenylalanine. Solely the CDR3 DNA is kept, with 48 bases framed from the first base. All of the isolated RNA was reverse transcribed with the High Capacity cDNA Reverse Transcription Kit, so expressed TCRB transcripts were sequenced. Deep immunoSEQ sequencing was performed on naive, central memory and regulatory T cell samples, with an average of roughly 3.6 million total reads per sample. Sorted cells were lysed in RLT buffer and RNA was extracted with DNase-treated RNeasy Micro or Mini kits, depending on cell number. To prevent cross-contamination, each cell subset was processed individually, whereas patient and healthy donor samples were processed jointly. TCRB sequences were amplified from cDNA with the immunoSEQ multiplex PCR, producing 87-bp fragments spanning the CDR3 region. Amplicons were sequenced on the Illumina HiSeq platform. In the original analysis: PCR bias was corrected computationally using synthetic template baselines, and reads within Hamming distance 2 were collapsed, with unmergeable singletons discarded. By aligning reads against IMGT, V, D and J genes, CDR3 length, and insertions or deletions at six rearrangement sites were assigned. Within each subset, clonotype counts were normalized to sorted cell number, and only after that were true diversity and Gini coefficients computed with the tcR R package. The overlap coefficient, calculated on TCRB nucleotide sequences, was used to measure repertoire sharing. As stored in TCRdb, this immuneACCESS dataset retains in-frame rearrangements with V and J assigned. A fraction of the clones does not appear; measured against another copy, unresolved V genes explain less than half of the discrepancy, and the remainder lacks a known reason. D and trimming come from the DNA, and the V and J calls and clone size come from that table. The sample data list roughly 140,000 clones, and about 8.1% of these were observed just once. The ten top clones hold 0.55% to 0.65% of the sample.

Points the paper makes about the study in general: Because cDNA was sequenced instead of genomic DNA, activated cells with high expression could be over-represented, although the groups did not differ in activation or CD3 levels. Shorter templates might be favored by PCR, yet because patient and control samples were amplified and corrected together, any such skew would affect both groups equally. Only small numbers of individuals were included in the HLA sub-analyses, which left unresolved whether HLA type had any influence on TCRB rearrangement. A moderate but significant shortening of TCRB CDR3 length was observed in type 1 diabetes patients in all four CD4+ subsets. Naive, central memory and regulatory TCRB repertoires appeared to be more alike among patients than among healthy donors. Patients with type 1 diabetes made fewer insertions and deleted more nucleotides at VDJ recombination sites, implying thymic rearrangement abnormalities.

From each donor, a single peripheral blood sample of about 120 mL on average was drawn into heparinised tubes. A BD FACSAria II was used to sort naive, central memory, regulatory and stem cell-like memory CD4+ T cells with a panel that included CD45RO, CCR7, CD25, CD127, CD95 and CD27. Purity was above 95% for every sorted population. PBMCs were isolated immediately by Lymphoprep density gradient centrifugation and stained directly without culture. To minimize batch effects, samples were stained and sorted in pairs, one healthy donor with one patient per experiment. Sequencing was carried out using central memory CD4+ T cells from blood. The chain is assembled from TRBV4-3 and TRBJ2-1; TRBD2 might be the D gene, on 7 matching bases. This clonotype originated in a man younger than 35 in good health. The sequenced DNA is TGCGCCAGCAGCCAGTTAACGGGGGGCGGATACAATGAGCAGTTCTTC. This sequence encodes CASSQLTGGGYNEQFF.